This entry lists 2 T cell receptor beta chains sequenced from one sample in a study of early T cells in non-severe SARS-CoV-2 infection. MiXCR was run by TCRdb on the 5' RACE reads, yielding one entry per CDR3 protein. The table has fewer than 80,000 distinct CDR3 sequences, more than 10% seen once. The sequencing here drew on whole blood, taken at baseline. All receptors come from an adult who was a healthcare worker with PCR-confirmed SARS-CoV-2 infection or an uninfected control (not recorded which). The donor label of this sample is uncertain.

The sample holds many counts of this clonotype. The J gene is TRBJ2-2, the V gene TRBV7-8; a weak D match, TRBD2 (7 bases). The CDR3 is 15 amino acids. Germline CDR1 is SGHVS and CDR2 is FQNEAQ. V shed 3 bases and J shed 4 bases, with 12 bases lying between them. CDR3: CASSLEGGPTGELFF. The CDR3, as DNA: TGTGCCAGCAGCTTGGAGGGGGGGCCCACCGGGGAGCTGTTTTTT.

This clonotype was counted only a few times. The rearrangement joins TRBV19 to TRBJ1-5; possible D gene TRBD1, 6 bases. Germline-derived CDR1 and CDR2 are LNHDA and SQIVND (reference sequence). This CDR3 is 15 amino acids long. Trimming shortened V by 6 bases and J by 6 bases, and 18 bases separated the two germline ends. As DNA, the CDR3 is TGTGCCAGTAGCCCTGCGGGGGGCACGGGTCAGCCCCAGCATTTT. Amino acid sequence: CASSPAGGTGQPQHF.